This T cell receptor (beta chain) was obtained from a study of blood T cells in healthy people across ages. The CDR3 loop spans 15 amino acids. Germline CDR1 and CDR2: SGHKS and YYEKEE (reference sequence). V was clipped by 3 bases and J by 5 bases; unmatched bases: 7. Each of the donors had roughly 9.7 milliliters of peripheral blood drawn into EDTA-treated Vacutainer tubes. This clonotype occurred many times. Antigen specificity is unknown. It was with a sample-barcoded 5' primer and a J-beta primer mix that a second PCR of about 7 to 12 cycles was run. MiXCR, run by TCRdb on the 5' RACE reads, gives a single entry per CDR3 protein. The sample carries 800,000 to 950,000 distinct CDR3 sequences, around 34% recorded once. Study results and caveats: Diversity was higher, and naive CD4+ cells more numerous, in long-lived donors than in aged donors. TCR beta diversity per million T cells fell roughly linearly with age.

The receptor's source is a man in his late teens or twenties in good health. The chain couples TRBV5-5 to TRBJ1-1; the match to TRBD1 covers 10 bases. The sequencing sample was made of blood. CDR3 DNA: TGTGCCAGCAGCTGGGGACAGGGGTCGAGGACTGAAGCTTTCTTT. Its protein product is CASSWGQGSRTEAFF.